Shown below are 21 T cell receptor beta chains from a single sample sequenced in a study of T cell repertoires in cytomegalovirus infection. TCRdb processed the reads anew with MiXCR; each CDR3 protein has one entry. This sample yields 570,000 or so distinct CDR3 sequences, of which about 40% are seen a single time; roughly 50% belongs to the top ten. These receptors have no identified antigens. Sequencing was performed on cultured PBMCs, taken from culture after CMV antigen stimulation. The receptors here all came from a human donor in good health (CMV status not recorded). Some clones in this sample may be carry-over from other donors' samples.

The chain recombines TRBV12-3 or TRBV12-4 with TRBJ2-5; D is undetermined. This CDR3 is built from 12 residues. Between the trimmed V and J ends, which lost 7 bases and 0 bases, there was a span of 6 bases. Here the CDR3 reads CASNQNQETQYF. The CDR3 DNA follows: TGTGCCAGCAATCAGAACCAAGAGACCCAGTACTTC.

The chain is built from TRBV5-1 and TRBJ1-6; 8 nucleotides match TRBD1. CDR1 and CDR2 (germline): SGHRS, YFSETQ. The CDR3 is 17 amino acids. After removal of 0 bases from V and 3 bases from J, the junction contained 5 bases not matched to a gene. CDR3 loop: CASSLAGTGLYNSPLHF. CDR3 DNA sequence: TGCGCCAGCAGCTTGGCGGGGACAGGCCTCTATAATTCACCCCTCCACTTT.

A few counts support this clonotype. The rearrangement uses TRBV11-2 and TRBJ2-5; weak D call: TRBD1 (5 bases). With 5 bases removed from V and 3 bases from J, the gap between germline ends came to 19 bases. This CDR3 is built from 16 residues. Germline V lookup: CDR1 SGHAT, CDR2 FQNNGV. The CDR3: CASSPTLTALKETQYF. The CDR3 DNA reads TGTGCCAGCAGCCCTACTTTGACAGCCCTAAAAGAGACCCAGTACTTC.

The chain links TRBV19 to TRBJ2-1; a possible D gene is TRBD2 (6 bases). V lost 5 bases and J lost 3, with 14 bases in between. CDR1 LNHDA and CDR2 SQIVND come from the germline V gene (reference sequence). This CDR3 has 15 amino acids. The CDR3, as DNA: TGTGCCAGTAGTGGAGGGGTTTTCGGCTACAATGAGCAGTTCTTC. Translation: CASSGGVFGYNEQFF. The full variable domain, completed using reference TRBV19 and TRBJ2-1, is DGGITQSPKYLFRKEGQNVTLSCEQNLNHDAMYWYRQDPGQGLRLIYYSQIVNDFQKGDIAEGYSVSREKKESFPLTVTSAQKNPTAFYLCASSGGVFGYNEQFFGPGTRLTVL.

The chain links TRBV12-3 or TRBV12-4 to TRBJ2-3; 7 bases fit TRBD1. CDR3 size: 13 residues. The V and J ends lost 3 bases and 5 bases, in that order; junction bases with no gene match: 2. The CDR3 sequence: CASSFTGVDTQYF. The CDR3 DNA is TGTGCCAGCAGTTTCACAGGGGTAGATACGCAGTATTTT.

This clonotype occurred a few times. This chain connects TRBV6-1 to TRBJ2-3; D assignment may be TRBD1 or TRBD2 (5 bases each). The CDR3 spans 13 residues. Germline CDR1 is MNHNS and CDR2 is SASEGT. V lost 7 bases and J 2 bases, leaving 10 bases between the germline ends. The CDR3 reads CASTSGTTDTQYF. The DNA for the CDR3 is TGTGCCAGCACCTCTGGGACCACAGATACGCAGTATTTT.

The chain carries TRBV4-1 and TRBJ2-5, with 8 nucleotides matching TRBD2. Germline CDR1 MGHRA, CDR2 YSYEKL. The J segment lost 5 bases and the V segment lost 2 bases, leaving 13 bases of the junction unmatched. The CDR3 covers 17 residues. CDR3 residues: CASSQRRGADDKETQYF. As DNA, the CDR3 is TGCGCCAGCAGCCAAAGGCGGGGGGCGGATGACAAGGAGACCCAGTACTTC.

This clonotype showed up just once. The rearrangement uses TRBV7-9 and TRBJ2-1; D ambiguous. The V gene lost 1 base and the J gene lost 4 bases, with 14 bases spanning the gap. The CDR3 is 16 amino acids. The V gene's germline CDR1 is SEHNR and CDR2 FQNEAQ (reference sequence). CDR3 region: CASSLGSRSLYNEQFF. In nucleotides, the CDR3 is TGTGCCAGCAGCTTAGGGTCGAGGTCCCTTTACAATGAGCAGTTCTTC.

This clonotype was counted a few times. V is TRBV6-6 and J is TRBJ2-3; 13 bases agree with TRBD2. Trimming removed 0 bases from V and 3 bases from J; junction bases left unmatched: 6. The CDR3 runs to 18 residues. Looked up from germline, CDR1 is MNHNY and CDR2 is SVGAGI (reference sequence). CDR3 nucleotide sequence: TGTGCCAGCAGTTACTCGTCGGGACTAGCGGGAAGGACAGATACGCAGTATTTT. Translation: CASSYSSGLAGRTDTQYF.

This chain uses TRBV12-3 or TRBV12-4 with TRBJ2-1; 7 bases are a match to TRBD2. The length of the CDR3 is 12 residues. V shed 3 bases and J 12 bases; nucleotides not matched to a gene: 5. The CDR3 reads CASSFLPSGQFF. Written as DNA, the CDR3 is TGTGCCAGCAGTTTCTTACCTAGCGGGCAGTTCTTC.

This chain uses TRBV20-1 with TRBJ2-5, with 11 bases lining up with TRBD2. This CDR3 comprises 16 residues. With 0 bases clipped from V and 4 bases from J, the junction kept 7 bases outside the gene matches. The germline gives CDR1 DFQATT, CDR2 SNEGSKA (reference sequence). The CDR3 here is CSAREFSGRASETQYF. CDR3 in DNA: TGCAGTGCTAGAGAGTTTAGCGGGAGGGCCTCAGAGACCCAGTACTTC.

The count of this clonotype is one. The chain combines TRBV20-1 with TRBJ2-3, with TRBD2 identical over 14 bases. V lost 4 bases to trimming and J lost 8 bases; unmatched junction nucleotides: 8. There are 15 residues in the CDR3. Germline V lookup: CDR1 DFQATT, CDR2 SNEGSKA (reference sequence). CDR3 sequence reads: CSATRTSGGQGTQYF. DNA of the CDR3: TGCAGTGCTACACGGACTAGCGGGGGGCAGGGTACGCAGTATTTT.

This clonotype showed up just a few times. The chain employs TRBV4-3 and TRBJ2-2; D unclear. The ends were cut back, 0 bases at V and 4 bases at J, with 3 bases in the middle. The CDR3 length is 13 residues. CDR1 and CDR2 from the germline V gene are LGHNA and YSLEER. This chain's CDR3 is CASSQDSTGELFF. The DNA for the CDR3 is TGCGCCAGCAGCCAAGATTCCACCGGGGAGCTGTTTTTT.

CDR3 loop: CASSEELNQPQHF. The CDR3 DNA is TGTGCCAGCAGTGAAGAACTCAATCAGCCCCAGCATTTT. The chain carries TRBV2 and TRBJ1-5, with no clear D. Germline CDR1 is SNHLY and CDR2 is FYNNEI. The CDR3 length is 13 residues. Trimming shortened V by 1 base and J by 3 bases, and 4 bases separated the two germline ends.

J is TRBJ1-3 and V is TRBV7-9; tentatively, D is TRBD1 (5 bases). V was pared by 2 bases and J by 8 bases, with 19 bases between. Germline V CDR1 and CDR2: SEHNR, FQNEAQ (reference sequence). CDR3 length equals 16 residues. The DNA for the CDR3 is TGTGCCAGCAGCTTACCCCCCCGGGGACGTCCGGACACCATATATTTT. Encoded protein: CASSLPPRGRPDTIYF.

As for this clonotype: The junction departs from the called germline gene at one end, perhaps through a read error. CDR3 nucleotides: TGTGCCAGCAGCTTGTTTGGCCCCATGAACACTGAAGCTTTCTTT. This sequence encodes CASSLFGPMNTEAFF. This chain uses TRBV5-3 with TRBJ1-1; no clear D. Being an ORF, TRBV5-3 has a function that is uncertain. There are 15 residues in the CDR3.

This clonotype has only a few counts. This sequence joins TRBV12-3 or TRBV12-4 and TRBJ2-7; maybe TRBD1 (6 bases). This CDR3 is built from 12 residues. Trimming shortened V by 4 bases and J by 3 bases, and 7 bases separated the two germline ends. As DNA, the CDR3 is TGTGCCAGCAGTTGGGACATCTACGAGCAGTACTTC. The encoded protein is CASSWDIYEQYF.

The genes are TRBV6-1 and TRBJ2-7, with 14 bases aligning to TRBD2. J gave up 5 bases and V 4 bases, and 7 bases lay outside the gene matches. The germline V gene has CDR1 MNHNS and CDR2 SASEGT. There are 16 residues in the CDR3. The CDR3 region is CASSGRLAGGNDEQYF. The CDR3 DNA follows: TGTGCCAGCAGTGGCCGACTAGCGGGGGGGAACGACGAGCAGTACTTC.

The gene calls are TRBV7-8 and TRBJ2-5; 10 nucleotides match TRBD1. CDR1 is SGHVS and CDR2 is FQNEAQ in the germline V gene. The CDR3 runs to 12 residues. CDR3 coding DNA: TGTGCTATACGACAGGGGGCCGAGACCCAGTACTTC. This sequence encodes CAIRQGAETQYF.

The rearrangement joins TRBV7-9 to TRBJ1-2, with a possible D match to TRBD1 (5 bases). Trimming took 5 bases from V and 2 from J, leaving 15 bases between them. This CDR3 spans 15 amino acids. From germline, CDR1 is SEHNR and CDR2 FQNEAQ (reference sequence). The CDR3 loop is CASSPPGGSNYGYTF. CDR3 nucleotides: TGTGCCAGCAGCCCTCCGGGGGGATCAAACTATGGCTACACCTTC.

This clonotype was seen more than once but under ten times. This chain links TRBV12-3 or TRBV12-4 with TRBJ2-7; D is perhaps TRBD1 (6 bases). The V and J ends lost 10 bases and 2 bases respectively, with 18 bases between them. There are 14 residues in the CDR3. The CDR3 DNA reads TGTGCCATTTCCATGGGGGCACTTCCCTACGAGCAGTACTTC. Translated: CAISMGALPYEQYF.